This T cell receptor (beta chain) was found in a study of neurological immune-mediated disorders. Whole-study findings and limits: Expanded clones shared no CDR3 amino acid sequences across subjects, suggesting private repertoires in all groups. Multiple sclerosis, the disease with the least TCR clonal expansion, fell below healthy controls, whereas HTLV-1-associated myelopathy showed the most.

Synthesis of cDNA was carried out by template-switch 5'RACE. The reaction used 10-nucleotide random UMIs. Every sequencing run generated in excess of 170 million TCR-beta sequences. These sequences covered 15-18 subjects. TCRdb reprocessed the 5' RACE reads via MiXCR and lists one record per CDR3 protein. The sample lists 85,000 to 110,000 distinct CDR3 sequences; under 14% were seen once. Regarding time point: longitudinal time-point 3. This clonotype has ten or more counts. Its antigen is currently unknown. Germline CDR1 is SGHAT and CDR2 is FQNNGV. The CDR3 contains 13 residues. The germline V and J ends were trimmed by 0 bases and 10 bases, with 12 bases remaining between them.

Input material: PBMCs. The clonotype originates from a female donor with HTLV-1-associated myelopathy (HAM/TSP). J is TRBJ1-1 and V is TRBV11-2, with D tentatively TRBD1 (5 bases). The CDR3 nucleotides are TGTGCCAGCAGCTTAGAGACTCAGGGTTCAGCTTTCTTT. Translated: CASSLETQGSAFF.